This T cell receptor beta chain was captured by sequencing in a study of T cells in Graves' hyperthyroidism and ophthalmopathy. Germline V gene lookup returns CDR1 SGHRS and CDR2 YFSETQ. CDR3 length equals 15 residues. With 3 bases clipped from V and 2 bases from J, the junction kept 2 bases outside the gene matches. PBMCs came from more than 8.5 ml fresh peripheral blood. Authors of the study amplified TCR beta CDR3 regions from RNA transcripts. The HTBI primer set drove a first-round RT-PCR of the TCR CDR3. TCRdb used MiXCR to reprocess the multiplex PCR reads, holding one entry per CDR3 protein. The sample shows under 400,000 distinct CDR3 sequences, approximately 15% of them seen only once.

The chain carries TRBV5-1 and TRBJ2-7; TRBD2 matches 13 bases. The sample taken for sequencing was blood. This TCR came from a woman aged 55-69 years with Graves' hyperthyroidism. CDR3 DNA sequence: TGCGCCAGCAGCTACGGACTAGCGGGAGCCTACGAGCAGTACTTC. It is translated as CASSYGLAGAYEQYF.